Described below is a single TCR beta chain sequence and its context. Its antigen is unidentified. This record belongs to a study of STAT5B mutations in CD4+ large granular lymphocyte leukemia. Study observations and caveats: Approximately 25% of private leukemic clonotypes occurred rarely in other patients' non-leukemic repertoires. Top patient clones used TRBV06 genes more often: 8/27 versus 2/35 in controls.

Assay: immunoSEQ multiplex PCR; the TCRdb copy retains only in-frame clones and omits some. The table lists 30,000 to 40,000 clones, 69% of them singletons. CDR3 size: 13 residues. Germline CDR1 reads KGHSH; CDR2 reads LQKENI. With V trimmed by 5 bases and J by 4 bases, 2 bases remained unmatched. Sequenced sample: CD4+ T cells from blood buffy coats. This receptor was obtained from a human donor in good health. The chain is built from TRBV18 and TRBJ2-1; 7 bases align to TRBD1. Here the CDR3 DNA reads TGTGCCAGCTCAGACAGGGATTACAATGAGCAGTTCTTC. Translating gives CASSDRDYNEQFF.